Below, 5 T cell receptor beta chains from the same sample are listed, as sequenced in a study of blood T cell repertoires in COVID-19. TCRdb's table, derived via immunoSEQ multiplex PCR, lists solely in-frame clones and lacks some. The sample yields fewer than 110,000 clones, roughly 90% seen once. The specimen sequenced was peripheral blood. These receptors were collected from a woman aged 55 to 70 with acute or convalescent COVID-19.

The chain joins TRBV28 to TRBJ1-5; TRBD1 might be the D (6 bases). The CDR3 is made up of 12 amino acids. Germline CDR1 reads MDHEN; CDR2 reads SYDVKM. V was trimmed by 10 bases and J by 7 bases, leaving 14 bases between them. Here the CDR3 reads CATGGAGQPQHF. In nucleotides, the CDR3 is TGTGCCACCGGGGGGGCTGGACAGCCCCAGCATTTT.

The CDR3 coding sequence is TGTGCCAGCACCGGGAGGTCCCCCGATACGCAGTATTTT. The encoded protein is CASTGRSPDTQYF. The chain links TRBV12-3 or TRBV12-4 to TRBJ2-3; 7 bases match TRBD2. This CDR3 contains 13 residues. J gave up 6 bases and V 7 bases, and 7 bases lay outside the gene matches.

This clone was picked up one time. The chain combines TRBV28 with TRBJ1-1, with D maybe TRBD1 (6 bases). With 5 bases removed from V and 7 bases from J, the gap between germline ends came to 17 bases. Germline loops: CDR1 MDHEN, CDR2 SYDVKM. The CDR3 loop spans 14 amino acids. The CDR3 DNA is TGTGCCAGCAGTCCTGGGGGGGCTGCTAGTGAAGCTTTCTTT. Amino acid sequence: CASSPGGAASEAFF.

The chain joins TRBV11-3 to TRBJ2-2, with 9 bases fitting TRBD2. The CDR3 is 15 residues long. Germline V gene lookup returns CDR1 SGHNT and CDR2 YENEEA. Unmatched junction bases numbered 3, after V lost 2 bases and J lost 5 bases. CDR3 coding DNA: TGTGCCAGCAGCTTATCAAGCGGGGGGACCGGGGAGCTGTTTTTT. As protein: CASSLSSGGTGELFF.

The chain recombines TRBV5-4 with TRBJ2-5; 7 bases match TRBD1. From germline, CDR1 is SGHNT and CDR2 YYREEE (reference sequence). This CDR3 is 13 amino acids long. The V and J ends lost 7 bases and 2 bases, in that order; junction bases with no gene match: 5. The CDR3 DNA reads as TGTGCCAGCGGACGGGACAGTCAAGAGACCCAGTACTTC. It yields the protein CASGRDSQETQYF.